This TCR beta chain appears in the sequencing data of a study of beta chain features in type 1 diabetes. Overall study: The samples had about 100,000,000 sorted cells examined in all.

Regarding the study as a whole: Comparison showed that naive, central memory and Treg TCRB repertoires appeared more similar among patients than among healthy donors.

The CDR3 loop spans 14 amino acids. The germline V gene encodes CDR1 MNHEY and CDR2 SVGAGI. V dropped 6 bases and J dropped 3 bases, with 12 bases sitting between them. One heparinised draw, averaging about 110 mL, was taken per donor. Worth noting for this clone: Its specificity is not known.

The entirety of the isolated RNA underwent reverse transcription, so expressed TCRB transcripts were sequenced. Only in-frame clones appear in the TCRdb table, and some are missing; sequencing was by immunoSEQ multiplex PCR. The repertoire consists of some 200,000 clones, with about a tenth occurring once and the leading ten covering over 1%. This TCR was sampled from a man aged 18 to 30 in good health. The chain links TRBV6-5 to TRBJ2-1; no clear D gene. The sequenced material came from central memory CD4+ T cells from blood. In DNA, the CDR3 is TGTGCCAGCAGCCCGGGTCGAGGCTACAATGAGCAGTTCTTC. It yields the protein CASSPGRGYNEQFF.